The sequence of this T cell receptor (beta chain) was determined in a study of blood T cell repertoires in COVID-19. Study-level information: The samples span acute and convalescent COVID-19 from the United States, Italy and Spain. PBMCs, B-cell-depleted T cells, or T cells provided the cDNA or gDNA that made up the material.

In the authors' methods: Estimation of nucleated cell counts relied on the amplification of reference gene primers. TCRdb's table, derived via immunoSEQ multiplex PCR, lists solely in-frame clones and lacks some. For V, J and clone size, that table is used; D and trimming come from the DNA. The data show about 220,000 clones, with about 85% seen just once and 4.5% to 5.5% held by the top ten. The CDR3 has 14 amino acids. Germline values: CDR1 MNHEY, CDR2 SMNVEV (reference sequence). Trimming took 1 base from V and 2 from J, leaving 9 bases between them. The receptor was isolated from a woman in her sixties or seventies who had recovered from COVID-19. Sequenced: peripheral blood. The V and J genes are TRBV27 and TRBJ2-7; tentative D call: TRBD1 (6 bases). The CDR3 spells CASSLLGTTYEQYF. Written as DNA, the CDR3 is TGTGCCAGCAGTTTATTGGGGACAACCTACGAGCAGTACTTC.